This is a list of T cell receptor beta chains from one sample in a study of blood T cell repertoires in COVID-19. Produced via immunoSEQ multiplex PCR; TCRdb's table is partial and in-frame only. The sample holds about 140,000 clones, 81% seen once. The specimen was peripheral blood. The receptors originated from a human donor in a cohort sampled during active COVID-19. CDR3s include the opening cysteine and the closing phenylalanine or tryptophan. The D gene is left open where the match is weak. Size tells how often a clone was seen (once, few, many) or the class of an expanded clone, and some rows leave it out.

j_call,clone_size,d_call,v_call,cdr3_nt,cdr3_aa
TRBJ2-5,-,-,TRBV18,TGTGCCAGCTCCTCCAACAGGCAAGAGACCCAGTACTTC,CASSSNRQETQYF
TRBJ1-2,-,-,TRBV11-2,TGTGCCAGCAGCCCGGGGGGAGATTCTGGACGCTTC,CASSPGGDSGRF
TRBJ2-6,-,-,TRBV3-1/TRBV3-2,TGTGCCAGCAGCCAAGTCGGGTATAGCTCTGGGGCCAACGTCCTGACTTTC,CASSQVGYSSGANVLTF
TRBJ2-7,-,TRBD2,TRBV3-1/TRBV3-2,TGTGCCAGCAGCCAAGTGGTAGGGAGGGACCCCCACGAGCAGTACTTC,CASSQVVGRDPHEQYF
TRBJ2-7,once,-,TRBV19,TGTGCCAGTAGTCCGGGGGAACCCTACGAGCAGTACTTC,CASSPGEPYEQYF
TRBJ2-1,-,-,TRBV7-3,TGTGCCAGCAGCCGGGAGTCTAACAATGAGCAGTTCTTC,CASSRESNNEQFF
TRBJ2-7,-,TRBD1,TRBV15,TGTGCCACCAGCAGGGGACAGGGCAACTACGAGCAGTACTTC,CATSRGQGNYEQYF
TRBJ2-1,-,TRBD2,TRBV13,TGTGCCAGCAGCCCCTTTTCGGGGGGTGAGCAGTTCTTC,CASSPFSGGEQFF
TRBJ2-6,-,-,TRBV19,TGTGCCAGTAGTATCAGTTTCTCTGGGGCCAACGTCCTGACTTTC,CASSISFSGANVLTF
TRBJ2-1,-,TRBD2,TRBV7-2,TGTGCCAGCAGCTTAGACCTCTCCGCGGGAGGGCAGTTCTTC,CASSLDLSAGGQFF
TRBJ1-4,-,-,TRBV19,TGTGCCAGTAGTTCAACAGGGTCAAGTTCTGAAAAACTGTTTTTT,CASSSTGSSSEKLFF
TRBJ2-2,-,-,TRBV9,TGTGCCAGCAGCCCAACAGGGCCTCCCGGGGAGCTGTTTTTT,CASSPTGPPGELFF
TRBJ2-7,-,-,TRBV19,TGTGCCAGTAGTATAGGGCCCCCCCAAGGGGGGGGTTACGAGCAGTACTTC,CASSIGPPQGGGYEQYF
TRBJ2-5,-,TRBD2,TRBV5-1,TGCGCCAGCAGCTTGGGGCTAGCGGGAGTTGGTCAAGAGACCCAGTACTTC,CASSLGLAGVGQETQYF
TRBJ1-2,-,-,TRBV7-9,TGTGCCAGCAGCTTAAGGAGCGCTGGGGGCTACACCTTC,CASSLRSAGGYTF
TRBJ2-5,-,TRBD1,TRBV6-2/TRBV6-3,TGTGCCAGCAGTTACTCGATGGCCACAGGGGGTCCTATCCAAGAGACCCAGTACTTC,CASSYSMATGGPIQETQYF
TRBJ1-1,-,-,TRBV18,TGTGCCAGCTCACCATCGGCAGGGAGGACTGAAGCTTTCTTT,CASSPSAGRTEAFF
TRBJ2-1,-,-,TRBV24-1,TGTGCCACCAGTGATTTGGTCACGAGCTCCTACAATGAGCAGTTCTTC,CATSDLVTSSYNEQFF
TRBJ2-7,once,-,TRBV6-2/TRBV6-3,TGTGCCAGCAGTACGGCTGGGGGCGGCTACGAGCAGTACTTC,CASSTAGGGYEQYF
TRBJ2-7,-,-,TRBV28,TGTGCCAGCAGTCCACTTTTGACAGGCGGGCTTTACGAGCAGTACTTC,CASSPLLTGGLYEQYF
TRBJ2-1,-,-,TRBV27,TGTGCCAGCAGCCCACGTAGTGCGGGGCGGGTTTGGAATGAGCAGTTCTTC,CASSPRSAGRVWNEQFF
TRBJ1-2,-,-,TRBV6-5,TGTGCCAACTGGGACAACAACGACTATGGCTACACCTTC,CANWDNNDYGYTF
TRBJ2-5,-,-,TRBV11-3,TGTGCCAGCAGCTCCGGCCTCTCGGGGACCCAGTACTTC,CASSSGLSGTQYF
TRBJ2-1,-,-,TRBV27,TGTGCCAGCAGTGCCCAAAGGTTGTACGGGAATGAGCAGTTCTTC,CASSAQRLYGNEQFF
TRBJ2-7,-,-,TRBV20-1,TGCAGTGCTGTGGACAGCTACGAGCAGTACTTC,CSAVDSYEQYF
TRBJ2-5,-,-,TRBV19,TGTGCCAGTAGTATGATGAGGGATACAGAGACCCAGTACTTC,CASSMMRDTETQYF
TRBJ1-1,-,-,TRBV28,TGTGCCAGCAGTTTATACGGCACTGAAGCTTTCTTT,CASSLYGTEAFF
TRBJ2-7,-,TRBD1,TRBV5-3,TGTGCCAGAAGCTTCCAGGGGGCTACGTCCTACGAGCAGTACTTC,CARSFQGATSYEQYF
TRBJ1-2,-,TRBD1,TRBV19,TGTGCCAGTAGACCGGGACAGGGGGAGGAGGGCTACACCTTC,CASRPGQGEEGYTF
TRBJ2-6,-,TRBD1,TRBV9,TGTGCCAGCAGCCGGGACAGGGGTTCCGGGGCCAACGTCCTGACTTTC,CASSRDRGSGANVLTF
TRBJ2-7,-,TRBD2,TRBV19,TGTGCCAGTAGTATTACGGCTAGCGGGGTGAAGGAGCAGTACTTC,CASSITASGVKEQYF
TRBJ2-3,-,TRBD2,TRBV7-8,TGTGCCAGCAGCTCTGGGACTAGCGGGACTACGCAGTATTTT,CASSSGTSGTTQYF
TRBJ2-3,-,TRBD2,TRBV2,TGTGCCAGCCCCCGACCGGGACTAAAGCCAGATACGCAGTATTTT,CASPRPGLKPDTQYF
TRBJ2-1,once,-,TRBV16,TGTGCCAGCAGCCAATCGGGACTGTACAATGAGCAGTTCTTC,CASSQSGLYNEQFF
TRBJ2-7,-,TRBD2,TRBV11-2,TGTGCCAGCAGCTTGGGGGCGGGGACTAGCAGAACTTACGAGCAGTACTTC,CASSLGAGTSRTYEQYF
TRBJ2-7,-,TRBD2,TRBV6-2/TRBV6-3,TGTGCCAGCAGTTACACCGGGGGGGCGAACGAGCAGTACTTC,CASSYTGGANEQYF
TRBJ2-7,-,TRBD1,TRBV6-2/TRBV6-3,TGTGCCAGCAGTTCCCCGGGACAGGGTGTTTTCGAGCAGTACTTC,CASSSPGQGVFEQYF
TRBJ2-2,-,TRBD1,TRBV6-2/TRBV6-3,TGTGCCAGCAGTTACACCGGGACAGGGGTGCGGGAGCTGTTTTTT,CASSYTGTGVRELFF
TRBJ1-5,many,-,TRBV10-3,TGTGCCATCAGTGTAGGAGGGTCGCTTCAGCCCCAGCATTTT,CAISVGGSLQPQHF
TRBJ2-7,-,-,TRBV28,TGTGCCAGCAGCCAGGCTATGGAGCAGTACTTC,CASSQAMEQYF
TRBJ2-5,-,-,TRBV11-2,TGTGCCAGCAGCCGATTAGCGGATCCTATGGAGACCCAGTACTTC,CASSRLADPMETQYF
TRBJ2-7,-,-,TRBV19,TGTGCCAGTAGTAGGACAGTCTCCTACGAGCAGTACTTC,CASSRTVSYEQYF
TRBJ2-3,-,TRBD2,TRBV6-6,TGTGCCAGCAGACCCCTTAGCGGGAGAATACGAGATACGCAGTATTTT,CASRPLSGRIRDTQYF
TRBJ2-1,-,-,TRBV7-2,TGTGCCAGCAGCTTAGGGCGCGGCTCCTACAATGAGCAGTTCTTC,CASSLGRGSYNEQFF
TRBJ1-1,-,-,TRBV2,TGTGCCAGCACTATGACAGGTGGGGACACTGAAGCTTTCTTT,CASTMTGGDTEAFF
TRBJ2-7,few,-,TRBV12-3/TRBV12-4,TGTGCCAGCAGTTTAGGCGGCGAGCAGTACTTC,CASSLGGEQYF
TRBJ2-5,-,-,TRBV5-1,TGCGCCAGCAGCCAGGGGCCGGTAGTGCGAGAGACCCAGTACTTC,CASSQGPVVRETQYF
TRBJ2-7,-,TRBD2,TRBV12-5,TGTGCTAGTGGTTTACCCCCGCAAAACAAGACTAGCGGGAGGGAGGAAACCTACGAGCAGTACTTC,CASGLPPQNKTSGREETYEQYF
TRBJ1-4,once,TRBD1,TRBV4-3,TGCGCCAGCAGCCGGGACAGGAATAATGAAAAACTGTTTTTT,CASSRDRNNEKLFF
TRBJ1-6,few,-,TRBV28,TGTGCCAGCAGTTCCTCGACCCGCCGGAGGGATTCACCCCTCCACTTT,CASSSSTRRRDSPLHF
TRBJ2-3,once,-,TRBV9,TGTGCCAGCAGCGTAGCTACGTTAGGAGGCACAGATACGCAGTATTTT,CASSVATLGGTDTQYF
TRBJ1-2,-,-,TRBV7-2,TGTGCCAGCGGAGACAACTATGGCTACACCTTC,CASGDNYGYTF
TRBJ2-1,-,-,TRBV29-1,TGCAGCTCGCCCTCTGGGGGGAGCGGGTACAATGAGCAGTTCTTC,CSSPSGGSGYNEQFF
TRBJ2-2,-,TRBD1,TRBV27,TGTGCCAGCAGTTTATCGCCGGCAGGGGGCATGAAAAGGGAGCTGTTTTTT,CASSLSPAGGMKRELFF
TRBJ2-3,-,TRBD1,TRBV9,TGTGCCAGCAGCGTTTACAGGGGGCGAACAGATACGCAGTATTTT,CASSVYRGRTDTQYF